A single sample is the source of the 5 T cell receptor beta chains below, sequenced in a study of blood T cells in healthy people across ages. Using a J-beta primer mix together with a sample-barcoded 5' primer, a second PCR was run for about 7 to 12 cycles. TCRdb independently ran MiXCR on the 5' RACE reads; one entry per CDR3 protein. The sample holds around 520,000 distinct CDR3 sequences, approximately 26% seen once. These data also featured in a second study, about T cells of mothers and their children.

The source material was blood. The receptors shown here come from a boy between 2 and 10 years old in good health.

About this clonotype itself: Since a much larger clone is just one base distant, this may be a read error. The chain employs TRBV7-2 and TRBJ1-2; D not resolved. In germline, CDR1 is SGHTA, CDR2 FQGNSA. V lost 1 base and J 5 bases, leaving 2 bases between the germline ends. CDR3 length: 11 amino acids. The CDR3 nucleotides read TGTGCCAGCAGCTTAGAGTATGGCTACACCTTC. This sequence encodes CASSLEYGYTF.

This chain connects TRBV6-5 to TRBJ2-3; D is uncertain. The CDR3 is made up of 14 amino acids. Trimming removed 6 bases at V and 0 bases at J, with 10 bases between. The V gene's germline CDR1 is MNHEY and CDR2 SVGAGI. The CDR3 protein is CASSRGGSTDTQYF. The CDR3 DNA reads TGTGCCAGCAGCCGCGGTGGGAGCACAGATACGCAGTATTTT.

This clonotype was picked up a small number of times. The J gene is TRBJ2-6, the V gene TRBV12-3 or TRBV12-4, with D unresolved. This CDR3 is built from 14 residues. V was clipped by 6 bases and J by 0 bases, with 6 bases between them. CDR3 sequence: CASSSRSGANVLTF. The CDR3 DNA sequence: TGTGCCAGCAGCTCCCGCTCTGGGGCCAACGTCCTGACTTTC.

This clonotype was recorded many times. The gene calls are TRBV20-1 and TRBJ2-3, with D perhaps matching TRBD2 (6 bases). V was clipped by 6 bases and J by 5 bases, with 15 bases between them. The CDR3 is made up of 13 amino acids. Germline CDR1 and CDR2: DFQATT and SNEGSKA (reference sequence). CDR3: CSAQLAHLDTQYF. CDR3 DNA sequence: TGCAGTGCCCAGCTAGCGCATTTAGATACGCAGTATTTT.

The chain links TRBV10-3 to TRBJ2-6; 9 bases are a match to TRBD2. Germline V lookup: CDR1 ENHRY, CDR2 SYGVKD. J gave up 0 bases and V 2 bases, and 5 bases lay outside the gene matches. The CDR3 length is 18 residues. As DNA, the CDR3 is TGTGCCATCAGTGAGCGGCTAGCGGGGAGCTCTGGGGCCAACGTCCTGACTTTC. Amino acids: CAISERLAGSSGANVLTF.